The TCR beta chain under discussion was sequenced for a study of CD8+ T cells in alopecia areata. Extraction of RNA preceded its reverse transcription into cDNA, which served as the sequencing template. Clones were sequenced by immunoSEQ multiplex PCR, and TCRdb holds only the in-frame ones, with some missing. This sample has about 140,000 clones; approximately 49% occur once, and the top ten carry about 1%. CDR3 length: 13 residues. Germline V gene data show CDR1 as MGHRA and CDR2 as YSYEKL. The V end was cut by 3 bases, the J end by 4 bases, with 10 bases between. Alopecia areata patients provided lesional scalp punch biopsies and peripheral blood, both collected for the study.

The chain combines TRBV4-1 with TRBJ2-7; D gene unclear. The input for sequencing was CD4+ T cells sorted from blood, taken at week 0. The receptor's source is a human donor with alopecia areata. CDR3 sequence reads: CASSQRHGYEQYF. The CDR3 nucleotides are TGCGCCAGCAGCCAGCGACATGGGTACGAGCAGTACTTC.